This T cell receptor beta chain emerged from a study of T cells after yellow fever vaccination. Whole-study context: Fractions low in cell number were prepared with SMART-Seq v4 Ultra Low Input.

The CDR3 spans 17 residues. V was trimmed by 4 bases and J by 3 bases, leaving 17 bases between them. Germline-derived CDR1 and CDR2 are SGHRS and YFSETQ. This clonotype was found a few times. Its antigen is undetermined. Template-switching 5'RACE yielded the TCR cDNA; a universal primer site and UMIs were added in the process. Using its own MiXCR run on the 5' RACE reads, TCRdb lists one record per CDR3 protein. This sample has around 180,000 distinct CDR3 sequences, with 5.5% to 8% found just once. General study results and limits: The booster response re-showed most primary clones: 95% to 96% CD4, 88% CD8.

This sequence originates from a man in his late teens or twenties who received the YFV17D yellow fever vaccine. The sample here was CD4+ T cells sorted from PBMCs, taken on the day of the first yellow fever vaccination. The chain links TRBV5-1 to TRBJ1-6; D not resolved. As DNA, the CDR3 is TGCGCCAGCAGCACCAACCCAGGAAGCCACTATAATTCACCCCTCCACTTT. Translating it yields CASSTNPGSHYNSPLHF.